This is a list of T cell receptor beta chains from one sample in a study of response to subunit inactivated influenza vaccine. Each CDR3 protein is one row after TCRdb ran MiXCR on the RT-PCR reads. The sample lists around 250,000 distinct CDR3 sequences; 12% were seen once. Sequenced here: non-naive T cells sorted from PBMCs, sampled around two weeks before vaccination. These TCRs come from a man over 45 who received an inactivated influenza vaccine. The CDR3 runs from the conserved cysteine through the conserved F or W. The D gene is left open where the match is weak. Clone sizes are given selectively: once, few, many, or a class where the clone is expanded.

J gene,D gene,V gene,CDR3 length,clone size,CDR3 protein,CDR3 DNA
TRBJ2-5,.,TRBV15,15,few,CATSPGAGYQETQYF,TGTGCCACCAGCCCAGGCGCAGGCTACCAAGAGACCCAGTACTTC
TRBJ1-5,.,TRBV24-1,11,few,CATSGDQPQHF,TGTGCCACCAGTGGGGATCAGCCCCAGCATTTT
TRBJ1-6,TRBD1,TRBV25-1,15,many,CASSPGQGLNSPLHF,TGTGCCAGCAGCCCCGGACAGGGTCTTAATTCACCCCTCCACTTT
TRBJ1-2,.,TRBV7-8,14,few,CASSFSRNTYGYTF,TGTGCCAGCAGCTTTAGCCGGAACACCTATGGCTACACCTTC
TRBJ2-5,.,TRBV10-3,14,.,CAISERGAQETQYF,TGTGCCATCAGTGAGCGGGGGGCCCAAGAGACCCAGTACTTC
TRBJ1-6,TRBD1,TRBV6-1,14,.,CASSEQGARSPLHF,TGTGCCAGCAGCGAACAGGGGGCAAGGTCACCCCTCCACTTT
TRBJ2-5,.,TRBV14,16,few,CASSQQTGSLQETQYF,TGTGCCAGCAGCCAACAAACAGGCTCCTTACAAGAGACCCAGTACTTC
TRBJ2-1,TRBD2,TRBV19,15,.,CASTPGLGSYNEQFF,TGTGCCAGTACCCCTGGACTAGGCTCCTACAATGAGCAGTTCTTC
TRBJ2-2,.,TRBV6-5,15,many,CASSYGDSWSGELFF,TGTGCCAGCAGTTACGGGGACTCGTGGTCCGGGGAGCTGTTTTTT
TRBJ2-3,.,TRBV29-1,11,few,CSVPRADTQYF,TGCAGCGTGCCCAGAGCGGATACGCAGTATTTT
TRBJ2-1,TRBD2,TRBV6-2/TRBV6-3,16,few,CASTTGVSGRMVEQFF,TGTGCCAGCACTACCGGGGTGAGCGGGAGGATGGTTGAGCAGTTCTTC
TRBJ1-4,.,TRBV6-1,13,few,CASRQGWNEKLFF,TGTGCCAGCAGACAGGGTTGGAATGAAAAACTGTTTTTT
TRBJ1-4,TRBD1,TRBV4-2,17,few,CASSQGGWDRLTEKLFF,TGTGCCAGCAGCCAAGGAGGCTGGGACAGACTAACTGAAAAACTGTTTTTT
TRBJ2-3,.,TRBV5-1,15,few,CASSLDSPFTDTQYF,TGCGCCAGCAGCTTGGACAGCCCCTTCACAGATACGCAGTATTTT